Shown below are 10 T cell receptor beta chains from a single sample sequenced in a study of identical twins. TCRdb used MiXCR to reprocess the 5' RACE reads, holding one entry per CDR3 protein. The sample holds roughly 540,000 distinct CDR3 sequences, under 25% seen once. The same specimen was also included in a second study, on T cells expressing NK-cell markers.

Sequenced sample: CD4+ T cells sorted from blood. These receptors all stem from a young woman in good health.

This clonotype has only one observation. The CDR3 bases are TGTGCCAGCAGTTTAGCCGGGACAGGGGGCGTTGAAGCTTTCTTT. Translated, it gives CASSLAGTGGVEAFF. The gene calls are TRBV28 and TRBJ1-1; 12 bases match TRBD1. With V trimmed by 2 bases and J by 7 bases, 5 bases remained unmatched. The germline gives CDR1 MDHEN, CDR2 SYDVKM. This CDR3 contains 15 residues.

This clonotype was found a few times. The V and J genes are TRBV7-9 and TRBJ1-1; D call uncertain. Germline V gene lookup returns CDR1 SEHNR and CDR2 FQNEAQ (reference sequence). The germline V and J ends were trimmed by 5 bases and 4 bases, with 17 bases remaining between them. This CDR3 region has 15 residues. CDR3 sequence: CASSRGRARGTEAFF. The CDR3 nucleotides are TGTGCCAGCAGCCGCGGACGCGCTCGGGGCACTGAAGCTTTCTTT.

This clonotype has at least ten counts. The chain combines TRBV20-1 with TRBJ2-1; 11 bases agree with TRBD2. With 6 bases clipped from V and 4 bases from J, the junction kept 5 bases outside the gene matches. Germline lookup yields CDR1 DFQATT and CDR2 SNEGSKA (reference sequence). There are 14 residues in the CDR3. CDR3 residues: CSATTSGIYNEQFF. DNA for the CDR3: TGCAGTGCCACGACTAGCGGGATTTACAATGAGCAGTTCTTC.

This clonotype was seen only a few times. The chain employs TRBV29-1 and TRBJ2-7; tentatively, D is TRBD2 (5 bases). This CDR3 contains 14 residues. Germline CDR1 SQVTM, CDR2 ANQGSEA. V was clipped by 6 bases and J by 5 bases, with 20 bases between them. CDR3 sequence reads: CSVGGRGGLDEQYF. The CDR3 DNA is TGCAGCGTGGGCGGGCGAGGTGGTCTCGACGAGCAGTACTTC.

In its sample, this clonotype was seen a few times. The rearrangement joins TRBV5-5 to TRBJ1-3; D is undetermined. CDR1 is SGHKS and CDR2 is YYEKEE in the germline V gene (reference sequence). V was shortened by 6 bases and J by 1 base, with 8 bases between the two germline ends. The CDR3 runs 13 residues. The CDR3 spells CASTQASGNTIYF. The CDR3 DNA reads TGTGCCAGCACTCAAGCGTCTGGAAACACCATATATTTT.

The chain employs TRBV7-2 and TRBJ2-7; 13 bases line up with TRBD2. Germline loops: CDR1 SGHTA, CDR2 FQGNSA. The CDR3 runs to 14 residues. V was pared by 5 bases and J by 7 bases, with 5 bases of the junction left unmatched. The CDR3 sequence is CASSILAGGREQYF. DNA for the CDR3: TGTGCCAGCAGCATACTAGCGGGAGGGCGGGAGCAGTACTTC.

In this sample, this clonotype turned up a few times. The rearrangement joins TRBV5-1 to TRBJ2-1; D gene unclear. The germline V gene has CDR1 SGHRS and CDR2 YFSETQ. Trimming took off 5 bases at V and 0 bases at J, with 12 bases between the two ends. CDR3 length: 15 residues. The DNA of the CDR3 is TGCGCCAGCAGTTCTTGGGCCGGCTCCTACAATGAGCAGTTCTTC. Protein: CASSSWAGSYNEQFF.

The gene calls are TRBV20-1 and TRBJ1-5, with 9 bases identical to TRBD1. The CDR3 has 14 amino acids. Trimming cost V 4 bases and J 5 bases; bases outside gene matches: 6. Per germline, CDR1 DFQATT and CDR2 SNEGSKA (reference sequence). CDR3 nucleotides: TGCAGTGCTAACCGGGACAGGGAAGATCAGCCCCAGCATTTT. Translating it yields CSANRDREDQPQHF.

This clonotype appeared a few times. The chain is built from TRBV12-3 or TRBV12-4 and TRBJ2-5; the match to TRBD1 covers 7 bases. With V trimmed by 8 bases and J by 5 bases, 8 bases remained unmatched. CDR3 length equals 13 residues. The CDR3 loop reads CASVSGGSETQYF. CDR3 coding DNA: TGTGCCAGCGTCTCAGGGGGATCGGAGACCCAGTACTTC.

The J gene is TRBJ2-3, the V gene TRBV12-3 or TRBV12-4, with a possible D match to TRBD1 (5 bases). The CDR3 runs 16 residues. V was trimmed by 6 bases and J by 1 base, leaving 17 bases between them. For the CDR3, the DNA is TGTGCCAGCAGCCCCCCAGGGTTGCTTGGCACAGATACGCAGTATTTT. It is translated as CASSPPGLLGTDTQYF.